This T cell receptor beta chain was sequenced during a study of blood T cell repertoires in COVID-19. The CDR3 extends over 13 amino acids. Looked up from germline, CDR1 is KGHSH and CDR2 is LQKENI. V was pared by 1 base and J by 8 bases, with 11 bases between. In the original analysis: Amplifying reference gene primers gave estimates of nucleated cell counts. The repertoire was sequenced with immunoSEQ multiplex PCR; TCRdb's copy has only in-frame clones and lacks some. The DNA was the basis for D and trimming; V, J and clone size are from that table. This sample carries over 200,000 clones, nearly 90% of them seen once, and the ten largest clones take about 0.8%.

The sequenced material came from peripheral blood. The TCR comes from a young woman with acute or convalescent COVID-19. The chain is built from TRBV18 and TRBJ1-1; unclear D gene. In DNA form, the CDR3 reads TGTGCCAGCTCACCACAGAGGGAAAGAGAAGCTTTCTTT. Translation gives CASSPQREREAFF.